These 30 T cell receptor beta chains originate from one sample sequenced in a study of blood T cell repertoires in COVID-19. The method was immunoSEQ multiplex PCR; TCRdb's version includes in-frame clones alone and lacks a portion of them. The table shows some 170,000 clones, with around 84% occurring only once. Sequences were obtained from PBMCs or T cells enriched from blood (not recorded which). These receptors were collected from a man in his fifties or sixties who had recovered from COVID-19.

This chain's CDR3 is CASSPGTGATNTEAFF. The DNA of the CDR3 is TGTGCCAGCAGCCCTGGGACAGGGGCAACGAACACTGAAGCTTTCTTT. The chain employs TRBV7-6 and TRBJ1-1, with 10 bases matching TRBD1. The germline gives CDR1 SGHVS, CDR2 FNYEAQ. Trimming cost V 5 bases and J 1 base; bases outside gene matches: 7. The CDR3 totals 16 residues.

The V and J genes are TRBV6-5 and TRBJ1-5; D might be TRBD1 (6 bases). This CDR3 has 15 residues. V gave up 8 bases and J gave up 3 bases, with 17 bases separating them. Germline V lookup: CDR1 MNHEY, CDR2 SVGAGI. CDR3 bases: TGTGCCAGCTGTAAGGCCAGGGGTAACAATCAGCCCCAGCATTTT. Protein product: CASCKARGNNQPQHF.

The rearrangement links TRBV6-1 to TRBJ2-2; tentative D call: TRBD2 (6 bases). The CDR3 spans 14 residues. V shed 2 bases and J shed 7 bases, with 11 bases lying between them. Germline loops: CDR1 MNHNS, CDR2 SASEGT. This CDR3 is CASSEQLAVGELFF. CDR3 nucleotide sequence: TGTGCCAGCAGTGAACAACTAGCAGTCGGGGAGCTGTTTTTT.

V is TRBV9 and J is TRBJ1-3; 9 bases map to TRBD1. Germline CDR1 is SGDLS and CDR2 is YYNGEE. V lost 3 bases, J lost 4 bases, and 8 bases stayed unmatched. The CDR3 length is 16 residues. In DNA form, the CDR3 reads TGTGCCAGCAGCGCGTTCACGACAGGGGGAGGAAACACCATATATTTT. Translating it yields CASSAFTTGGGNTIYF.

The rearrangement links TRBV27 to TRBJ2-1; TRBD1 aligns across 8 bases. Germline CDR1 and CDR2: MNHEY and SMNVEV (reference sequence). V was pared by 2 bases and J by 7 bases, with 7 bases of the junction left unmatched. CDR3 size: 15 residues. Here the CDR3 reads CASSLRAGGGNEQFF. CDR3 nucleotides: TGTGCCAGCAGTTTACGGGCAGGGGGCGGGAATGAGCAGTTCTTC.

V gene TRBV18 combines with J gene TRBJ2-7; D possibly corresponds to TRBD2 (5 bases). The CDR3 extends over 14 amino acids. The germline V and J ends were trimmed by 3 bases and 4 bases, with 13 bases remaining between them. The germline CDR1 and CDR2 sequences are KGHSH and LQKENI. Here the CDR3 DNA reads TGTGCCAGCTCACCCTCGGGGTTTACGTACGAGCAGTACTTC. Amino acids: CASSPSGFTYEQYF.

V gene TRBV11-3 combines with J gene TRBJ2-7; 8 nucleotides line up with TRBD1. V lost 4 bases and J lost 5; bases outside the gene matches: 4. The germline V gene has CDR1 SGHNT and CDR2 YENEEA. The CDR3 consists of 13 residues. The CDR3 loop reads CASSSDREHEQYF. For the CDR3, the DNA is TGTGCCAGCAGCTCGGACAGGGAACACGAGCAGTACTTC. The entire variable domain, with the rest obtained from reference TRBV11-3 and TRBJ2-7, is as follows: EAGVVQSPRYKIIEKKQPVAFWCNPISGHNTLYWYLQNLGQGPELLIRYENEEAVDDSQLPKDRFSAERLKGVDSTLKIQPAELGDSAVYLCASSSDREHEQYFGPGTRLTVT.

The rearrangement joins TRBV30 to TRBJ2-3; tentative D call: TRBD2 (6 bases). V was shortened by 0 bases and J by 0 bases, with 10 bases between the two germline ends. Germline V gives CDR1 GTSNPN, CDR2 SVGIG (reference sequence). CDR3 length equals 15 residues. The CDR3 DNA is TGTGCCTGGAGTGTAGGTAGCGGTAGCACAGATACGCAGTATTTT. Translation gives CAWSVGSGSTDTQYF.

The rearrangement joins TRBV5-1 to TRBJ2-7, with D possibly matching TRBD2 (5 bases). Trimming stripped 4 bases from V and 3 bases from J, with 14 bases between. The CDR3 length is 14 residues. The germline V gene has CDR1 SGHRS and CDR2 YFSETQ. CDR3 DNA sequence: TGCGCCAGCAGCCCGGGGAGAGGGCTCTACGAGCAGTACTTC. It translates to CASSPGRGLYEQYF.

This rearrangement joins TRBV9 to TRBJ1-2; no firm D call. The germline V gene encodes CDR1 SGDLS and CDR2 YYNGEE. Trimming pared 3 bases from V and 4 bases from J, leaving 19 bases between. The CDR3 runs to 16 residues. The CDR3 loop is CASSGEVNPLSYGYTF. The CDR3, as DNA: TGTGCCAGCAGCGGAGAGGTGAACCCCCTTTCCTATGGCTACACCTTC.

V gene TRBV12-3 or TRBV12-4 combines with J gene TRBJ1-1, with no clear D. The CDR3 sequence is 11 residues long. V was clipped by 5 bases and J by 5 bases, with 6 bases between them. CDR3 amino acids: CASSLKTEAFF. The CDR3 coding sequence is TGTGCCAGCAGTCTAAAAACTGAAGCTTTCTTT.

The chain employs TRBV5-1 and TRBJ2-1; 12 bases are a match to TRBD2. The germline V gene has CDR1 SGHRS and CDR2 YFSETQ. The V segment lost 5 bases and the J segment 4 bases; nucleotides outside the gene matches: 4. The CDR3 sequence is 15 residues long. Here the CDR3 DNA reads TGCGCCAGCAGTCTCCTAGCGGGGGGGTACAATGAGCAGTTCTTC. This encodes CASSLLAGGYNEQFF.

The rearrangement uses TRBV28 and TRBJ1-3; 7 nucleotides align to TRBD1. CDR1 and CDR2 from the germline V gene are MDHEN and SYDVKM. The ends lost 3 bases at V and 4 bases at J; junction bases unmatched: 3. This CDR3 has 14 amino acids. CDR3 loop: CASSLRQGGNTIYF. DNA of the CDR3: TGTGCCAGCAGTTTGAGACAGGGCGGAAACACCATATATTTT.

The chain is built from TRBV6-5 and TRBJ1-1; 8 positions agree with TRBD1. The CDR3 has 14 amino acids. Germline assignment: CDR1 MNHEY and CDR2 SVGAGI. Trimming at V came to 6 bases and at J to 2 bases, leaving 5 bases not matched to a gene. CDR3 DNA sequence: TGTGCCAGCAGAAGAGGACAGGGAAACACTGAAGCTTTCTTT. Protein product: CASRRGQGNTEAFF.

The chain combines TRBV5-6 with TRBJ2-7; D perhaps matches TRBD1 (5 bases). Per the germline V gene, CDR1 is SGHDT and CDR2 is YYEEEE. The CDR3 extends over 15 amino acids. Trimming removed 0 bases from V and 3 bases from J, with 13 bases in between. The CDR3 sequence is CASSLGGAKHYEQYF. The CDR3 DNA reads TGTGCCAGCAGCTTGGGTGGGGCTAAGCACTACGAGCAGTACTTC.

This rearrangement joins TRBV5-1 to TRBJ1-1; possible D gene TRBD1, 5 bases. In germline, CDR1 is SGHRS, CDR2 YFSETQ. V dropped 0 bases and J dropped 6 bases, with 12 bases sitting between them. There are 14 residues in the CDR3. The CDR3 DNA reads TGCGCCAGCAGCTTGGGATGGGAAGGGGCTGAAGCTTTCTTT. This sequence encodes CASSLGWEGAEAFF.

V usage is TRBV4-1 and J usage is TRBJ1-5, with no clear D. V was shortened by 0 bases and J by 3 bases, with 9 bases between the two germline ends. The CDR3 covers 15 residues. Germline-derived CDR1 and CDR2 are MGHRA and YSYEKL. The CDR3 bases are TGCGCCAGCAGCCAAGATAACAGACCCAATCAGCCCCAGCATTTT. Its translation: CASSQDNRPNQPQHF.

Concerning this clone itself: Other nucleotide sequences from this sample produce the same CDR3. This sequence joins TRBV12-3 or TRBV12-4 and TRBJ1-2; D unresolved. The V end was cut by 5 bases, the J end by 4 bases, with 5 bases between. The CDR3 runs to 11 residues. DNA for the CDR3: TGTGCCAGCAGTAGCCGCTATGGCTACACCTTC. It is translated as CASSSRYGYTF.

To note about this clone: Within the sample, other DNA sequences also encode this same CDR3. The chain has TRBV18 and TRBJ1-1; 11 bases line up with TRBD1. The CDR3 length is 15 residues. Germline values: CDR1 KGHSH, CDR2 LQKENI. V lost 3 bases, J lost 1 base, and 1 base stayed unmatched. The CDR3 is CASSPGQGGNTEAFF. The CDR3 DNA is TGTGCCAGCTCACCGGGACAGGGGGGGAACACTGAAGCTTTCTTT.

The chain combines TRBV11-3 with TRBJ1-1, with TRBD1 matching 7 bases. V lost 4 bases and J lost 7; bases outside the gene matches: 6. This CDR3 contains 13 residues. Germline CDR1 reads SGHNT; CDR2 reads YENEEA. This CDR3 is CASSSNRDSEAFF. In DNA, the CDR3 is TGTGCCAGCAGCTCCAATCGGGACAGTGAAGCTTTCTTT.

This sequence joins TRBV5-1 and TRBJ2-7, with 8 positions matching TRBD2. The junction had 9 bases not matched to a gene; V was cut back by 4 bases and J by 9 bases. The germline gives CDR1 SGHRS, CDR2 YFSETQ. This CDR3 comprises 13 residues. The CDR3 loop is CASSSPGGTTQYF. The CDR3 coding sequence is TGCGCCAGCAGCAGCCCGGGGGGGACCACGCAGTACTTC. The whole variable domain, remainder taken from reference TRBV5-1 and TRBJ2-7, is KAGVTQTPRYLIKTRGQQVTLSCSPISGHRSVSWYQQTPGQGLQFLFEYFSETQRNKGNFPGRFSGRQFSNSRSEMNVSTLELGDSALYLCASSSPGGTTQYFGPGTRLTVT.

For the CDR3, the DNA is TGTGCCAGCAGGGAGGCTGGGACAGGGGGCAGGGTCTATGGCTACACCTTC. As protein: CASREAGTGGRVYGYTF. The chain employs TRBV27 and TRBJ1-2; 12 nucleotides line up with TRBD1. This CDR3 contains 17 residues. The V segment lost 6 bases and the J segment 4 bases; nucleotides outside the gene matches: 12. The germline gives CDR1 MNHEY, CDR2 SMNVEV (reference sequence).

CDR3 residues: CASSGITGEAFF. Written as DNA, the CDR3 is TGTGCCAGCAGCGGGATAACAGGGGAAGCTTTCTTT. V is TRBV7-9 and J is TRBJ1-1; D perhaps matches TRBD1 (6 bases). The V and J ends lost 5 bases and 8 bases respectively, with 12 bases between them. The length of the CDR3 is 12 residues. Germline loops: CDR1 SEHNR, CDR2 FQNEAQ (reference sequence).

The chain carries TRBV9 and TRBJ1-2; 8 nucleotides align to TRBD1. From germline, CDR1 is SGDLS and CDR2 YYNGEE. The trim removed 2 bases at V and 3 bases at J, leaving 6 bases unmatched. The CDR3 sequence is 15 residues long. In nucleotides, the CDR3 is TGTGCCAGCAGCGTTACGACAGGGGCAGACTATGGCTACACCTTC. Translation: CASSVTTGADYGYTF.

The J gene is TRBJ2-5, the V gene TRBV18; 8 bases line up with TRBD2. V was pared by 2 bases and J by 5 bases, with 10 bases of the junction left unmatched. Germline lookup yields CDR1 KGHSH and CDR2 LQKENI. CDR3 length equals 16 residues. The chain's CDR3 is CASSPKLGLASETQYF. CDR3 DNA sequence: TGTGCCAGCTCACCAAAATTAGGACTAGCTAGTGAGACCCAGTACTTC.

V usage is TRBV11-2 and J usage is TRBJ2-7; the D gene is possibly TRBD2 (6 bases). This CDR3 comprises 14 residues. Trimming removed 5 bases at V and 4 bases at J, with 15 bases between. Germline values: CDR1 SGHAT, CDR2 FQNNGV. CDR3 loop: CASSPTPGGYEQYF. Written as DNA, the CDR3 is TGTGCCAGCAGCCCGACCCCCGGGGGATACGAGCAGTACTTC.

The chain links TRBV7-6 to TRBJ1-6; D remains ambiguous. Trimming took off 5 bases at V and 7 bases at J, with 12 bases between the two ends. CDR1 is SGHVS and CDR2 is FNYEAQ in the germline V gene. The CDR3 is made up of 14 amino acids. Here the CDR3 DNA reads TGTGCCAGCAGCCTCCAGTTGTTGAATTCACCCCTCCACTTT. This gives the protein CASSLQLLNSPLHF.

This clone has more than one count but fewer than ten. The chain carries TRBV7-9 and TRBJ1-1; 10 nucleotides agree with TRBD1. Trimming at V came to 5 bases and at J to 8 bases, leaving 5 bases not matched to a gene. The length of the CDR3 is 13 residues. Germline CDR1 is SEHNR and CDR2 is FQNEAQ (reference sequence). CDR3 sequence reads: CASSPGQGEEAFF. The CDR3, as DNA: TGTGCCAGCAGCCCTGGACAGGGGGAGGAAGCTTTCTTT.

The CDR3 loop reads CASSSQGYTEAFF. In DNA, the CDR3 is TGTGCCAGCAGCTCCCAGGGCTACACTGAAGCTTTCTTT. The chain uses TRBV14 and TRBJ1-1; TRBD1 might be the D (5 bases). Deletions cut 5 bases from V and 3 bases from J, with 10 bases between. The CDR3 is 13 amino acids. Per the germline V gene, CDR1 is SGHDN and CDR2 is FVKESK.

This chain connects TRBV4-1 to TRBJ1-2; D ambiguous. V was pared by 1 base and J by 2 bases, with 5 bases between. CDR3 length equals 13 residues. In germline, CDR1 is MGHRA, CDR2 YSYEKL. CDR3 DNA sequence: TGCGCCAGCAGCCAAGTAGAGAACTATGGCTACACCTTC. Its translation: CASSQVENYGYTF.